This T cell receptor (beta chain) derives from a study of cytomegalovirus exposure and HLA in healthy donors. Across the study: Within an early data release were 80 million to 90 million unique TCRs drawn from HLA-typed donors. The study, taken as a whole, reports: The authors reported that TCR beta sequences could predict HLA-A and HLA-B alleles. These predictions were accurate for most subjects in the first cohort.

Regarding this clone: Antigen unknown.

Germline V gene sequence: CDR1 MGHRA, CDR2 YSYEKL. Trimming shortened V by 1 base and J by 0 bases, and 12 bases separated the two germline ends. The CDR3 runs 17 residues. PCR employed 60 Vbeta and 13 Jbeta primers. Libraries were prepared by immunoSEQ multiplex PCR; TCRdb keeps only in-frame clonotypes and omits some of them. Of roughly 100,000 clones in the sample, about 71% were seen once. The V call is TRBV4-1, the J call TRBJ1-4; D call uncertain. The specimen sequenced was PBMCs. This receptor was identified in a boy between 10 and 17 years old in good health and CMV-seronegative. CDR3 loop: CASSQVGRFSTNEKLFF. In nucleotides, the CDR3 is TGCGCCAGCAGCCAAGTGGGCAGATTCTCAACTAATGAAAAACTGTTTTTT.